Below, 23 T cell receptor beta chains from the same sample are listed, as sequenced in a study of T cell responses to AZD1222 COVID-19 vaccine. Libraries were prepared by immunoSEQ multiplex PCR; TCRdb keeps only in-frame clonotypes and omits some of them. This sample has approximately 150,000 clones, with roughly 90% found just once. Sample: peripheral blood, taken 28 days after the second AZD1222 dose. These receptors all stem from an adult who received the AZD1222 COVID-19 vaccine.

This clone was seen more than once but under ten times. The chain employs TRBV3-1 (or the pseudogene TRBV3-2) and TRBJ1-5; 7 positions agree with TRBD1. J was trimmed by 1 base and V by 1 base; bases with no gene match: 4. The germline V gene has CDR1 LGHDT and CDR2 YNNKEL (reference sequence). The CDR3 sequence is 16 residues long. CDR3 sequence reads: CASSQGQGVSNQPQHF. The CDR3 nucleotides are TGTGCCAGCAGCCAAGGACAGGGCGTAAGCAATCAGCCCCAGCATTTT.

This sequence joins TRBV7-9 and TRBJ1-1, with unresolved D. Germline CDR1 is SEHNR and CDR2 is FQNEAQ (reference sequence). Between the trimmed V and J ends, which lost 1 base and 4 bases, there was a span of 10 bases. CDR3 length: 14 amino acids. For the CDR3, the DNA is TGTGCCAGCAGCTTAGTTACGTCCGTCACTGAAGCTTTCTTT. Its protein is CASSLVTSVTEAFF.

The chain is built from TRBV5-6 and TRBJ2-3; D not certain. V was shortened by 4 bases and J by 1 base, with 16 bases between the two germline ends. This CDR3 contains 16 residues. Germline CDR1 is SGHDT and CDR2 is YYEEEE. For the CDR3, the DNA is TGTGCCAGCAGCCCCCGCTTTGGTTCTCGCACAGATACGCAGTATTTT. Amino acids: CASSPRFGSRTDTQYF.

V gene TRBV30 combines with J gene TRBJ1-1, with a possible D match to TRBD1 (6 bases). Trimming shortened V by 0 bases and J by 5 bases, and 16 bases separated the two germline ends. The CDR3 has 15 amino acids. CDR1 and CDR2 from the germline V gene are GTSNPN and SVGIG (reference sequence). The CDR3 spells CAWSVTGSIGTEAFF. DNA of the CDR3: TGTGCCTGGAGTGTAACAGGGTCGATTGGGACTGAAGCTTTCTTT.

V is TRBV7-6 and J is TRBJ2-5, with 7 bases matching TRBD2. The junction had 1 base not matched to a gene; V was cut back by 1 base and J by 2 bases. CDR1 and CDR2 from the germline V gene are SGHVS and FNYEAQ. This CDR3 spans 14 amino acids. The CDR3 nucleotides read TGTGCCAGCAGCTTAGAGGGAGGGCAAGAGACCCAGTACTTC. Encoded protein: CASSLEGGQETQYF.

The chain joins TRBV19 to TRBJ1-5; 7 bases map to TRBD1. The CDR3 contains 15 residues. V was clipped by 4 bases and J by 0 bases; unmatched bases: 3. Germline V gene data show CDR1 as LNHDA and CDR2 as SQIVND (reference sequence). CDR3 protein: CASSTRDSSNQPQHF. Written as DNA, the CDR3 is TGTGCCAGTAGTACCCGGGACAGTAGCAATCAGCCCCAGCATTTT.

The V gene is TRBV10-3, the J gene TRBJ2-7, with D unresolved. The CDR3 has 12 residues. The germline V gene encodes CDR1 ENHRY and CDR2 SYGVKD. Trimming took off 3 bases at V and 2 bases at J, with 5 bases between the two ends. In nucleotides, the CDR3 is TGTGCCATCAGTGATACAGCCTACGAGCAGTACTTC. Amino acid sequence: CAISDTAYEQYF.

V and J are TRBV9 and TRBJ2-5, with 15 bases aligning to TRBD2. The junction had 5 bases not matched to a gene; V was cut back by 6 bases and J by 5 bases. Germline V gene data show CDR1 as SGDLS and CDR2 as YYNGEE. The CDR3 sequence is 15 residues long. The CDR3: CASTTGTSGGETQYF. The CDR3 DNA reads TGTGCCAGCACAACCGGGACTAGCGGGGGGGAGACCCAGTACTTC.

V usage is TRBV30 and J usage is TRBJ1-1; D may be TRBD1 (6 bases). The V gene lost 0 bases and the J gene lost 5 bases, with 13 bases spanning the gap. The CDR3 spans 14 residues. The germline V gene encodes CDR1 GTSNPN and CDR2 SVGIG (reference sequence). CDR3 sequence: CAWSVYAGDTEAFF. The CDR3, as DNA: TGTGCCTGGAGTGTATACGCAGGGGATACTGAAGCTTTCTTT.

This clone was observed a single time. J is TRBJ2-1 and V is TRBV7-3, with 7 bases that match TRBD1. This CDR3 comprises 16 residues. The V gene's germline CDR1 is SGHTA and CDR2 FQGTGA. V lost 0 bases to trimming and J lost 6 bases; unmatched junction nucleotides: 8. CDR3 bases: TGTGCCAGCAGCTTAACCTCGACAGGGACCCGCAATGAGCAGTTCTTC. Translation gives CASSLTSTGTRNEQFF.

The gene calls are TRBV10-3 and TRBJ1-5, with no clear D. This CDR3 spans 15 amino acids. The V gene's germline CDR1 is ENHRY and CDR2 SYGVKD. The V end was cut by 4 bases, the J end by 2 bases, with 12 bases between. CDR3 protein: CAISGEGGGNQPQHF. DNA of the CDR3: TGTGCCATCAGTGGGGAGGGTGGGGGCAATCAGCCCCAGCATTTT.

The CDR3 DNA sequence: TGTGCCAGCAGCCAAGATAGAGGTCTAGCGGCCGGGGAGCTGTTTTTT. Protein product: CASSQDRGLAAGELFF. The rearrangement uses TRBV14 and TRBJ2-2, with 7 nucleotides matching TRBD2. Germline-derived CDR1 and CDR2 are SGHDN and FVKESK. The CDR3 length is 16 residues. V lost 0 bases to trimming and J lost 6 bases; unmatched junction nucleotides: 7.

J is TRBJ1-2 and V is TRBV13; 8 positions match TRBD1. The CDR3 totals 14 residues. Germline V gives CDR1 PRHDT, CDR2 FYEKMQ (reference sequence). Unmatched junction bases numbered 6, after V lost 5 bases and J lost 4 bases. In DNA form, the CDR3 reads TGTGCCAGCAGCATTCCAGGGGGCGCCTATGGCTACACCTTC. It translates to CASSIPGGAYGYTF.

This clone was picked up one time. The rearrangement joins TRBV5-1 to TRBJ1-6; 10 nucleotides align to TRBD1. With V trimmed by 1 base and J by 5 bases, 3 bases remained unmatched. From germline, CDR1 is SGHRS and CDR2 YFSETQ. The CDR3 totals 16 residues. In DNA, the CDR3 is TGCGCCAGCAGCTTGCGGACAGGGGGGAATAATTCACCCCTCCACTTT. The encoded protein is CASSLRTGGNNSPLHF.

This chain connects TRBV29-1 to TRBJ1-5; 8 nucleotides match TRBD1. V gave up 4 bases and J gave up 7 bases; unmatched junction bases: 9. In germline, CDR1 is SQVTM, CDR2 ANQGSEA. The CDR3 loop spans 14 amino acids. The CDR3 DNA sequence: TGCAGCGTTGGAGGGCAGGGGGCAAGGCAGCCCCAGCATTTT. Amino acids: CSVGGQGARQPQHF.

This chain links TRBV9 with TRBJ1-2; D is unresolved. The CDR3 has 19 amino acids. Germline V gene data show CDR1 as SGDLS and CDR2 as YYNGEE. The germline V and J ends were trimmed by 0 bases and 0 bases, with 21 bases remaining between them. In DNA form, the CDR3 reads TGTGCCAGCAGCGTAGGAGTCCCAGACCCATTAAGGGCTAACTATGGCTACACCTTC. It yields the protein CASSVGVPDPLRANYGYTF.

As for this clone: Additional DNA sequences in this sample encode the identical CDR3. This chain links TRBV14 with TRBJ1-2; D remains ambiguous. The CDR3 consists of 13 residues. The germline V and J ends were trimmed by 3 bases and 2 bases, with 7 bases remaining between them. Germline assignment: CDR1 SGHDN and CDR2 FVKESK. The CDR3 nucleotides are TGTGCCAGCAGCCAGGGAGGCAACTATGGCTACACCTTC. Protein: CASSQGGNYGYTF.

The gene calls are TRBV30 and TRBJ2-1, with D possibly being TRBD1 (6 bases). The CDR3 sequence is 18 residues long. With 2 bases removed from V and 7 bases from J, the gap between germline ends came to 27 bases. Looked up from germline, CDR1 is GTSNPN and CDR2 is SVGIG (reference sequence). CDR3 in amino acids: CAWSRRGYRVATVNEQFF. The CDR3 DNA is TGTGCCTGGAGTCGGCGTGGATACAGGGTAGCTACGGTAAATGAGCAGTTCTTC.

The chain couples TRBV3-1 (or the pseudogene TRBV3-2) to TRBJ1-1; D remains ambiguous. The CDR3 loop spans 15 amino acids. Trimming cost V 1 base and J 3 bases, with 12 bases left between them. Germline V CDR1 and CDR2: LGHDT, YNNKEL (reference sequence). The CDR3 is CASSQGRAGYTEAFF. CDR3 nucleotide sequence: TGTGCCAGCAGCCAAGGTCGGGCGGGATACACTGAAGCTTTCTTT.

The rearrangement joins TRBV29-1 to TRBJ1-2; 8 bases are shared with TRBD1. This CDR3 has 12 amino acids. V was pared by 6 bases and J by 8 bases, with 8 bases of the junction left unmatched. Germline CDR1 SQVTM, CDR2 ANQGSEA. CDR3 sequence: CSVGTGLTGYTF. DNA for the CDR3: TGCAGCGTCGGGACAGGACTAACGGGCTACACCTTC.

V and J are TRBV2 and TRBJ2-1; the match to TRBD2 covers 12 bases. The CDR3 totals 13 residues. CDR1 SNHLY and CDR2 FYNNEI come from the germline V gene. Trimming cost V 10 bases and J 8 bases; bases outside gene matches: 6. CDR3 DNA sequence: TGTGCCATTACTAGCGGGGGGCGGTATGAGCAGTTCTTC. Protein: CAITSGGRYEQFF.

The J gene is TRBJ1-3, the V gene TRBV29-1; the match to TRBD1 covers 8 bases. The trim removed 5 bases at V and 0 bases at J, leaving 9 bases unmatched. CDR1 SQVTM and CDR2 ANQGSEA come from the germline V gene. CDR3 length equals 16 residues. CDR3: CSVHNLTGDSGNTIYF. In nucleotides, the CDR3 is TGCAGCGTTCACAACCTGACAGGGGACTCTGGAAACACCATATATTTT.

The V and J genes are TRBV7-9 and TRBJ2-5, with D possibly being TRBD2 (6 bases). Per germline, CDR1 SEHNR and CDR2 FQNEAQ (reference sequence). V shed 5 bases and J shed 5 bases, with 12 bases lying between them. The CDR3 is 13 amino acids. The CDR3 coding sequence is TGTGCCAGCAGCCTCGACGGGAGCGAGACCCAGTACTTC. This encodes CASSLDGSETQYF.